This TCR beta chain appears in the sequencing data of a study of control samples from healthy donors and cancer patients. Data came from immunoSEQ multiplex PCR; TCRdb stores just in-frame clones and leaves some out. The sample lists around 92,000 clones, around 82% occurring once. Between the trimmed V and J ends, which lost 1 base and 7 bases, there was a span of 11 bases. CDR1 and CDR2 (germline): SGHTA, FQGNSA. The CDR3 covers 15 residues. The rearrangement uses TRBV7-2 and TRBJ1-6; D gene unclear. Sequencing used blood. This clonotype was obtained from a man aged 55 to 70 in good health. CDR3 amino acids: CASSLGPGGNSPLHF. CDR3 nucleotide sequence: TGTGCCAGCAGCTTAGGACCCGGCGGGAATTCACCCCTCCACTTT.